Each of the 9 T cell receptor beta chains below was sequenced from the same sample in a study of OX40 agonist ivuxolimab in advanced cancers. Clones were read by immunoSEQ multiplex PCR, and TCRdb kept only the in-frame ones, dropping some. The sample has some 80,000 clones, about 90% seen once; the top ten hold roughly 9%. This specimen was CD4+ or CD8+ T cells sorted from blood, taken in a trial of the OX40 agonist ivuxolimab. These receptors were obtained from an adult with an advanced solid tumor such as melanoma, head and neck, liver or kidney cancer.

This chain connects TRBV5-4 to TRBJ2-7, with D tentatively TRBD2 (5 bases). Deletions cut 3 bases from V and 6 bases from J, with 16 bases between. Per the germline V gene, CDR1 is SGHNT and CDR2 is YYREEE (reference sequence). The CDR3 has 14 residues. CDR3 DNA sequence: TGTGCCAGCAGCTGGTCTATGGGCGCGGGCGAGCAGTACTTC. Protein sequence: CASSWSMGAGEQYF.

This chain joins TRBV7-6 and TRBJ2-3; D uncertain. This CDR3 region has 13 residues. V lost 2 bases, J lost 6 bases, and 9 bases lay in between. In germline, CDR1 is SGHVS, CDR2 FNYEAQ. CDR3 nucleotide sequence: TGTGCCAGCAGCTTACTCCAAGCGGATACGCAGTATTTT. Its translation is CASSLLQADTQYF.

The V gene is TRBV7-3, the J gene TRBJ2-1; TRBD2 matches 11 bases. The CDR3 is 15 residues long. Germline lookup yields CDR1 SGHTA and CDR2 FQGTGA. Trimming removed 8 bases from V and 6 bases from J; junction bases left unmatched: 9. The CDR3 here is CASSPLAGALNEQFF. The CDR3 bases are TGTGCCAGCTCCCCACTAGCGGGGGCTCTCAATGAGCAGTTCTTC.

The CDR3 is CASSLQTSGPGNEQFF. The CDR3 DNA reads as TGTGCCAGCAGCCTACAGACTAGCGGCCCAGGAAATGAGCAGTTCTTC. J is TRBJ2-1 and V is TRBV7-9, with 9 bases that match TRBD2. V gave up 5 bases and J gave up 7 bases; unmatched junction bases: 12. CDR3 size: 16 residues. Germline values: CDR1 SEHNR, CDR2 FQNEAQ (reference sequence).

This chain joins TRBV19 and TRBJ2-1; 8 positions agree with TRBD2. The CDR3 runs 17 residues. Trimming took 1 base from V and 6 from J; bases not matched to a gene: 11. CDR1 and CDR2 from the germline V gene are LNHDA and SQIVND (reference sequence). As DNA, the CDR3 is TGTGCCAGTAGTATAGGCGGGGGGCCCGACGGTGGCAATGAGCAGTTCTTC. Its translation: CASSIGGGPDGGNEQFF.

The CDR3 loop reads CASSPQVNNEQFF. The CDR3 DNA reads as TGTGCCAGCAGCCCACAGGTAAACAATGAGCAGTTCTTC. The rearrangement uses TRBV6-6 and TRBJ2-1, with a possible D match to TRBD1 (5 bases). V was trimmed by 6 bases and J by 5 bases, leaving 11 bases between them. The CDR3 contains 13 residues. CDR1 and CDR2 from the germline V gene are MNHNY and SVGAGI (reference sequence).

The CDR3 region is CASSWGATGEQYF. The CDR3 bases are TGTGCCAGCAGCTGGGGGGCGACTGGCGAGCAGTACTTC. The rearrangement uses TRBV7-3 and TRBJ2-7; D is possibly TRBD1 or TRBD2 (6 bases each). Germline CDR1 reads SGHTA; CDR2 reads FQGTGA. V gave up 4 bases and J gave up 6 bases, with 13 bases separating them. The CDR3 length is 13 residues.

This clone has a handful of counts. This chain links TRBV6-5 with TRBJ2-1, with D perhaps TRBD1 or TRBD2 (5 bases each). CDR3 length: 11 amino acids. CDR1 is MNHEY, CDR2 SVGAGI, per germline. Trimming stripped 4 bases from V and 13 bases from J, with 11 bases between. Here the CDR3 DNA reads TGTGCCAGCAGTTCCGGGACGGGTCAGTTCTTC. As protein: CASSSGTGQFF.

This chain joins TRBV25-1 and TRBJ1-1; TRBD1 might be the D (5 bases). The germline CDR1 and CDR2 sequences are MGHDK and SYGVNS. Trimming removed 2 bases from V and 3 bases from J, with 7 bases in between. This CDR3 has 13 amino acids. Here the CDR3 reads CASSERGDTEAFF. DNA for the CDR3: TGTGCCAGCAGTGAAAGAGGGGACACTGAAGCTTTCTTT.